This T cell receptor beta chain was recorded in a study of technical replicates of blood from several donors. CDR1 and CDR2 from the germline V gene are SGHRS and YFSETQ. J gave up 0 bases and V 3 bases, and 1 base lay outside the gene matches. The CDR3 is made up of 17 amino acids. Using immunoSEQ multiplex PCR, the repertoire was profiled, and TCRdb retains in-frame clones only, with some absent. Of some 76,000 clones in the sample, 95% to 98% were seen once. This chain uses TRBV5-1 with TRBJ2-3; 16 nucleotides match TRBD2. Sequencing used T cells isolated from PBMCs. This receptor was taken from a human donor in good health. CDR3: CASSWGLAGGSTDTQYF. The CDR3 nucleotides are TGCGCCAGCAGCTGGGGACTAGCGGGAGGGAGCACAGATACGCAGTATTTT. Based on the CDR3 plus reference TRBV5-1 and TRBJ2-3, the full variable domain is KAGVTQTPRYLIKTRGQQVTLSCSPISGHRSVSWYQQTPGQGLQFLFEYFSETQRNKGNFPGRFSGRQFSNSRSEMNVSTLELGDSALYLCASSWGLAGGSTDTQYFGPGTRLTVL.